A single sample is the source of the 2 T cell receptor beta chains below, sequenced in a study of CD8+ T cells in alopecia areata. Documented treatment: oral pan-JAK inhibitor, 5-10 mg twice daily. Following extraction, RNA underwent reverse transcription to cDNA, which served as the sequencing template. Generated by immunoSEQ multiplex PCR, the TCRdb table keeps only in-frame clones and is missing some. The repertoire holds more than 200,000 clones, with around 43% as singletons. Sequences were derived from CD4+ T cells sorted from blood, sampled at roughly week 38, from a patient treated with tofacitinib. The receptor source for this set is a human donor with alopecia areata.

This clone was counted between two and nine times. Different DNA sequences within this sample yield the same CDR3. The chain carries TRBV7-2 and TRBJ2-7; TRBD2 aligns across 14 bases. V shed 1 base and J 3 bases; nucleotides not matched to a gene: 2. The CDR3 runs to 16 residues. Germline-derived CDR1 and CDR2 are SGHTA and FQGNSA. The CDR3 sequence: CASSLEGTSGSYEQYF. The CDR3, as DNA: TGTGCCAGCAGCTTAGAGGGGACTAGCGGGAGCTACGAGCAGTACTTC.

CDR3: CSVDRRETQYF. The CDR3 DNA sequence: TGCAGCGTTGACAGGCGAGAGACCCAGTACTTC. The rearrangement uses TRBV29-1 and TRBJ2-5; unclear D gene. The germline V gene has CDR1 SQVTM and CDR2 ANQGSEA. With 3 bases removed from V and 4 bases from J, the gap between germline ends came to 6 bases. This CDR3 spans 11 amino acids.